This TCR beta chain is drawn from a study of T cell clonotyping in hematopoietic cell transplantation (dated by TCRdb to the early 2020s). General notes on the study: Recipient samples taken before transplant were obtained following cytoreduction. In the study, more than 130 blood samples were gathered from 40 or so consecutive transplant recipients and their related donors. Patient recruitment ran from 2015 to early 2017, and follow-up continued until late 2020 or death. Results the study describes overall, beyond this receptor: After transplant, TCR diversity in recipients dropped, and pathologically expanded clonotypes climbed progressively between day 30 and day 180. Broader posttransplant TCR repertoire diversity was predicted by donor and pretransplant recipient Inverse Simpson Index values. Recipient repertoires showed only a small fraction of overlap with donor repertoires, and over 95% appeared de novo at the given depth. The sample size was limited and the cells went unsorted, which meant the CD4 and CD8 repertoire contributions could not be told apart.

Read against the paper, the sample's time point label means: recipient sample about 28 days before transplant, after cytoreduction. Blood from recipients was drawn about 28 days before transplant and again at days 30, 100 and 180 after transplant. Using Nuclei Lysis Solution, genomic DNA was extracted from unfractionated peripheral blood mononuclear cells that were either fresh or cryopreserved. With the immunoSEQ assay, which is a bias-controlled multiplex PCR relying on V- and J-specific primers, TCR beta CDR3 regions were amplified from genomic DNA. In a second PCR step, the CDR3 amplicons were tagged with a proprietary barcode plus Illumina adapter sequences. An Illumina MiSeq instrument was used for sequencing of the CDR3 libraries. Per the source publication's procedure: Export and quality control were handled in immunoSEQ Analyzer 3.0, while downstream analyses relied on R Bioconductor and Immunarch. Only productive rearrangements in the normalized downsampled data set were used to calculate repertoire metrics. In the normalized cohort, clonotypes with more than 5 templates were defined as pathologically expanded. Repertoire diversity was measured with the Inverse Simpson Index. To capture all clonotypes, the CMV-specificity analyses were run on the non-normalized data set. TCRdb holds this immuneACCESS table with in-frame rearrangements only. Some clones are missing; in checked studies, unresolved V genes explain under half, and the rest has no known cause. V, J and clone size are those of that table, while D and trimming were read from the DNA. This sample lists some 45,000 clones; roughly 80% were detected once. About 5.3% of the sample is held by the ten biggest clonotypes.

Trimming removed 8 bases from V and 4 bases from J, leaving 14 bases between the germline ends. The CDR3 contains 13 residues, cysteine and phenylalanine counted. CDR3 DNA only is kept here, 39 bases in frame from base 1. Based on the germline V gene (reference sequence), the CDR1 and CDR2 sequences are MNHEY and SMNVEV. Details on this clone: Its recognized antigen is unknown. The input lacks base qualities; no much larger clone sits a single base away.

This receptor was identified in a man aged 55 to 70 with myelodysplastic syndrome. Some clones in this sample may be carry-over from other donors' samples. The source material was peripheral blood mononuclear cells, sampled before stem cell transplant. The V and J segments used are TRBV27 and TRBJ1-2, and perhaps TRBD1 as D gene, on 6 matching bases. The nucleotides read TGTGCCAGCGGCCCCTGGGGGCCCTATGGCTACACCTTC. Its product reads: CASGPWGPYGYTF.